Below, one T cell receptor (beta chain) is given with its context. This record belongs to a study of blood T cell repertoires in COVID-19. In the study overall: Specimens from acute and convalescent COVID-19 originated in the United States, Italy and Spain. Sources were T cells, B-cell-depleted T cells, or PBMCs; the material itself was cDNA or gDNA.

How the authors handled the data: From reference gene primer amplification, estimates of nucleated cell counts were derived. Some clones are missing from TCRdb's copy, which holds only in-frame ones; the method was immunoSEQ multiplex PCR. The V and J calls and clone size come from that table; D and trimming were worked out from the DNA. The sample consists of approximately 250,000 clones, approximately 86% of them appearing once. Germline CDR1 reads ENHRY; CDR2 reads SYGVKD. The CDR3 totals 14 residues. The V gene lost 6 bases and the J gene lost 3 bases, with 11 bases spanning the gap. The chain links TRBV10-3 to TRBJ2-2; D may be TRBD1 (5 bases). The clonotype was recovered from a man aged 18 to 30 with active or convalescent COVID-19. Input material: peripheral blood. The CDR3 DNA sequence: TGTGCCATCAGCCGACAGACCGACACCGGGGAGCTGTTTTTT. Translated, it gives CAISRQTDTGELFF.